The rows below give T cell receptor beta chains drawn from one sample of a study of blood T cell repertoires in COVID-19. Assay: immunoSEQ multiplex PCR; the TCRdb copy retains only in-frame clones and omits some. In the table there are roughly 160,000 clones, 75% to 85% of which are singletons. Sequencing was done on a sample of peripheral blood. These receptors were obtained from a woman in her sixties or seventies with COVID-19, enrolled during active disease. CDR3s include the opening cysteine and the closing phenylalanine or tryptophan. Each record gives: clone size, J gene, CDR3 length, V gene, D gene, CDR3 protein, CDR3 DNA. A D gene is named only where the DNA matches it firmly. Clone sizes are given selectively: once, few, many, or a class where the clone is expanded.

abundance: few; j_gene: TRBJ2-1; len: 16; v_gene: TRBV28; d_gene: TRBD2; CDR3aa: CASSYLLDAGDGEQFF; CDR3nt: TGTGCCAGCAGTTACCTTCTAGACGCGGGAGATGGTGAGCAGTTCTTC
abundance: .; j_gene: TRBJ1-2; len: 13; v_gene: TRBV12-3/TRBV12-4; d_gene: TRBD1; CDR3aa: CASSLRDRGLNTF; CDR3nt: TGTGCCAGCAGTTTAAGGGACAGGGGCCTAAATACCTTC
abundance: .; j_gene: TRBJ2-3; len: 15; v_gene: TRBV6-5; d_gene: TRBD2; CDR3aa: CASRLAGGGTDTQYF; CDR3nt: TGTGCCAGCAGGCTAGCGGGAGGGGGCACAGATACGCAGTATTTT
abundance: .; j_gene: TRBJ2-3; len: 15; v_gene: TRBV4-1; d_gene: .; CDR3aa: CASSSPDSPPYTQYF; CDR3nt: TGCGCCAGCAGCTCCCCGGACTCCCCGCCATATACGCAGTATTTT
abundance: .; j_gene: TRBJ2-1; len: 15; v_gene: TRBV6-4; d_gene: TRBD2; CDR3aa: CASSGTSGGAAEQFF; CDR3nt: TGTGCCAGCAGTGGGACTAGCGGGGGGGCCGCTGAGCAGTTCTTC
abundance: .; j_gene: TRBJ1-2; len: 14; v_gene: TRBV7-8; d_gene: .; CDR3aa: CASSLDSGNYGYTF; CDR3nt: TGTGCCAGCAGCTTAGACTCGGGGAACTATGGCTACACCTTC
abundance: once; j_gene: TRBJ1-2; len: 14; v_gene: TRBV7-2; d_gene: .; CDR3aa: CASSFRTQAGSYTF; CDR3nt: TGTGCCAGCAGCTTCCGTACCCAGGCCGGAAGCTACACCTTC
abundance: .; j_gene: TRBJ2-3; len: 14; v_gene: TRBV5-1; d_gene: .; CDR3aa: CASTPRRDRDTQYF; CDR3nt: TGCGCCAGCACGCCACGGAGAGATCGGGATACGCAGTATTTT
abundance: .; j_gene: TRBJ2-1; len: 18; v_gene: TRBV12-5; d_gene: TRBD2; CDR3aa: CASGFGTSGGRRSNEQFF; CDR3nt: TGTGCTAGTGGTTTTGGGACTAGCGGGGGGCGGCGTTCCAATGAGCAGTTCTTC
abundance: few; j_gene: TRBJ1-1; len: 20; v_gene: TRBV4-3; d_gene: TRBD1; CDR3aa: CASSHTTWTGLLGSDTEAFF; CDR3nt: TGCGCCAGCAGCCACACCACATGGACAGGATTGTTGGGAAGCGACACTGAAGCTTTCTTT
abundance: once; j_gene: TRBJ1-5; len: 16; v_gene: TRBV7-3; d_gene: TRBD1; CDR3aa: CASSFPGQSSNQPQHF; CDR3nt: TGTGCCAGCAGCTTCCCGGGACAGAGCTCCAATCAGCCCCAGCATTTT
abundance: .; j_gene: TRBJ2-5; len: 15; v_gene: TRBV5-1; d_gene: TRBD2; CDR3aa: CASQAGAQTQETQYF; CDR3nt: TGCGCCAGCCAAGCGGGGGCGCAGACTCAAGAGACCCAGTACTTC
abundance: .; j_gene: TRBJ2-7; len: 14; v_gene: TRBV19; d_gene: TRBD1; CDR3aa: CASSIEGTAYEQYF; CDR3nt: TGTGCCAGTAGTATAGAGGGGACAGCCTACGAGCAGTACTTC
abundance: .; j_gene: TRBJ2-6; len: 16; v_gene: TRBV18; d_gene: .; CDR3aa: CASSPGSFSGANVLTF; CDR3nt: TGTGCCAGCTCACCGGGCAGTTTCTCTGGGGCCAACGTCCTGACTTTC
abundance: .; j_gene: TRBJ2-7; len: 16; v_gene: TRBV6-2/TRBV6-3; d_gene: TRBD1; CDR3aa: CASSQVPGQAYYEQYF; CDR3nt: TGTGCCAGCAGTCAAGTCCCGGGACAGGCCTACTACGAGCAGTACTTC
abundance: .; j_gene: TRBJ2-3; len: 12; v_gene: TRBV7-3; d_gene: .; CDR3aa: CASSSTGNTQYF; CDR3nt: TGTGCCAGCAGCTCCACAGGGAATACGCAGTATTTT
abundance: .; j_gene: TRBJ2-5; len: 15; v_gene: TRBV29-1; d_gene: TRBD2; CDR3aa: CSVLLTSGGQGTQYF; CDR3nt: TGCAGCGTCCTCCTGACTAGCGGGGGCCAGGGGACCCAGTACTTC
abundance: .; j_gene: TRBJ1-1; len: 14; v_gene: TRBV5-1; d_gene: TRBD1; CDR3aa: CASSSQGWNTEAFF; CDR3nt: TGCGCCAGCAGCTCACAGGGGTGGAACACTGAAGCTTTCTTT